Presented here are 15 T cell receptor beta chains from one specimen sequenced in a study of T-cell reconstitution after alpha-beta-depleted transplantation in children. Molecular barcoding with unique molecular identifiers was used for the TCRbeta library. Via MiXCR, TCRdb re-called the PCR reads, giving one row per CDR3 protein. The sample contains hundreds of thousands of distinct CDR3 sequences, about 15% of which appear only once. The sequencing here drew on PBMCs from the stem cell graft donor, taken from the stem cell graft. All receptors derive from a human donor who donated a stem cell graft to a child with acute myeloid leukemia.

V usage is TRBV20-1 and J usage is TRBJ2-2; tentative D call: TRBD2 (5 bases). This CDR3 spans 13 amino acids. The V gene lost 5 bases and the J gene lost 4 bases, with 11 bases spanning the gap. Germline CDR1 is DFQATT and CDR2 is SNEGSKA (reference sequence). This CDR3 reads CSARGKFTGELFF. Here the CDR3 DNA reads TGCAGTGCTCGGGGAAAGTTCACCGGGGAGCTGTTTTTT.

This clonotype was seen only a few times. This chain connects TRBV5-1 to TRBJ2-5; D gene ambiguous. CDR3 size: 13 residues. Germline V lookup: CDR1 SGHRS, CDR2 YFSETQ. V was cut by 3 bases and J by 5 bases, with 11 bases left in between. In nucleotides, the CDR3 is TGCGCCAGCAGCTCCAGACCTCCCGAGACCCAGTACTTC. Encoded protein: CASSSRPPETQYF. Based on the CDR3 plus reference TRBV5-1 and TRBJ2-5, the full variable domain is KAGVTQTPRYLIKTRGQQVTLSCSPISGHRSVSWYQQTPGQGLQFLFEYFSETQRNKGNFPGRFSGRQFSNSRSEMNVSTLELGDSALYLCASSSRPPETQYFGPGTRLLVL.

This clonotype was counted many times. CDR3 amino acids: CATRTSGGPDTQYF. CDR3 nucleotides: TGTGCCACTAGGACTAGCGGCGGCCCAGATACGCAGTATTTT. The V gene is TRBV10-3, the J gene TRBJ2-3; 10 positions agree with TRBD2. V shed 10 bases and J 4 bases; nucleotides not matched to a gene: 8. In germline, CDR1 is ENHRY, CDR2 SYGVKD. This CDR3 comprises 14 residues.

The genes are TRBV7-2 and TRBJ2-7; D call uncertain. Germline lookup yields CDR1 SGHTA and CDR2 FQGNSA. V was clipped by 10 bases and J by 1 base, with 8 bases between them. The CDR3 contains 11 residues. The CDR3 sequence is CATGISYEQYF. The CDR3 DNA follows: TGTGCCACCGGAATATCCTACGAGCAGTACTTC.

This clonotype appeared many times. The CDR3 protein is CASKLEDSGANVLTF. In DNA form, the CDR3 reads TGTGCCAGCAAGTTGGAGGATTCCGGGGCCAACGTCCTGACTTTC. This chain uses TRBV9 with TRBJ2-6; D perhaps matches TRBD2 (5 bases). The germline CDR1 and CDR2 sequences are SGDLS and YYNGEE. The CDR3 spans 15 residues. V dropped 6 bases and J dropped 4 bases, with 14 bases sitting between them.

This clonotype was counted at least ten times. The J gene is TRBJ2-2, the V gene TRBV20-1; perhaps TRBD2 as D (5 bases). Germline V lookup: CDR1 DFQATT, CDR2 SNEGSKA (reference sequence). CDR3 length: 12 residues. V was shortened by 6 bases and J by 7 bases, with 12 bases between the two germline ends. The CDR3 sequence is CSAHEGDGELFF. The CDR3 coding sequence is TGCAGTGCCCACGAGGGCGACGGGGAGCTGTTTTTT.

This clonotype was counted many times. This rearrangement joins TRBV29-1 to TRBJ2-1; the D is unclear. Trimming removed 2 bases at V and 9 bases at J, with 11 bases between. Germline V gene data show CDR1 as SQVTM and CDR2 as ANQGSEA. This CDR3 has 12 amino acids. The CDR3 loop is CSVERVAGEQFF. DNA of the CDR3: TGCAGCGTTGAACGGGTGGCAGGTGAGCAGTTCTTC.

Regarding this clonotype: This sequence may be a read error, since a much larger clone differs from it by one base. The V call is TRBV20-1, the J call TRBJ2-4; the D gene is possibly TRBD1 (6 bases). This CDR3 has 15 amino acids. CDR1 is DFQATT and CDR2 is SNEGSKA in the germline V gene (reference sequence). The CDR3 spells CSADGTRLAKSIQYF. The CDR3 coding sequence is TGCAGTGCCGACGGGACACGGCTAGCCAAAAGCATTCAGTACTTC.

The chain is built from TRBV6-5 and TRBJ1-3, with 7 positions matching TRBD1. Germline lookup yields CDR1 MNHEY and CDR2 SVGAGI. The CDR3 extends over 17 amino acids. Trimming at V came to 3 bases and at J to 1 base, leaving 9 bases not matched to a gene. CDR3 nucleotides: TGTGCCAGCAGTTATAGTTCGCAGGGGGAGTCTGGAAACACCATATATTTT. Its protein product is CASSYSSQGESGNTIYF.

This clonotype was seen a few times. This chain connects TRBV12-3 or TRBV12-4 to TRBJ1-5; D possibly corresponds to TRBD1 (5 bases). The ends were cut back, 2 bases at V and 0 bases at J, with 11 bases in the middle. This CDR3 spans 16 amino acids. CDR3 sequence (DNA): TGTGCCAGCAGTTTAAAGGGGTCGTATAGCAATCAGCCCCAGCATTTT. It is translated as CASSLKGSYSNQPQHF.

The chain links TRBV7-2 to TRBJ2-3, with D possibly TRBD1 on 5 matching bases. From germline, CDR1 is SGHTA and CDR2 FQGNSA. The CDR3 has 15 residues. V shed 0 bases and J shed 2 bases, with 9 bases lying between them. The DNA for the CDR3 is TGTGCCAGCAGCTTAGCAGGCAGGGTCACAGATACGCAGTATTTT. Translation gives CASSLAGRVTDTQYF.

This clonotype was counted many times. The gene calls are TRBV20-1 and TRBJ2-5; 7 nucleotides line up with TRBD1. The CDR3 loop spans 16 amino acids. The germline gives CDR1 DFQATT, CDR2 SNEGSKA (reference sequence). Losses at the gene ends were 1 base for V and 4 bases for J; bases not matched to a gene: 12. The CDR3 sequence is CSARGAETGVGETQYF. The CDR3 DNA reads TGCAGTGCTAGAGGGGCGGAAACAGGGGTAGGAGAGACCCAGTACTTC.

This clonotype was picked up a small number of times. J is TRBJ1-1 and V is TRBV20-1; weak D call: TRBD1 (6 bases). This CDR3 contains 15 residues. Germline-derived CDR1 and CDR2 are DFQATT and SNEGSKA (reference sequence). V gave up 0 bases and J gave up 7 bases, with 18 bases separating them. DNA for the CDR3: TGCAGTGCTAGAGATCTCCCAGGGGCAAGAAGTGAAGCTTTCTTT. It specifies CSARDLPGARSEAFF.

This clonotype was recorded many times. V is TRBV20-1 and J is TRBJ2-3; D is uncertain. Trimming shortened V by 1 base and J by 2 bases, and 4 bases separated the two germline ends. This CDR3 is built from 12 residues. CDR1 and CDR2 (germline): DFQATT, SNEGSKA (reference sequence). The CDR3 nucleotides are TGCAGTGCTAGAGGTATCACAGATACGCAGTATTTT. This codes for CSARGITDTQYF.

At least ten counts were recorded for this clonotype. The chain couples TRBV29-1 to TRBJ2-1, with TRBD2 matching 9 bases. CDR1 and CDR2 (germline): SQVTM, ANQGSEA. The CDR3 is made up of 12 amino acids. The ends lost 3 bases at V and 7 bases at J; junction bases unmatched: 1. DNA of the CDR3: TGCAGCGTTGACGCGGGGGGGAATGAGCAGTTCTTC. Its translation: CSVDAGGNEQFF.